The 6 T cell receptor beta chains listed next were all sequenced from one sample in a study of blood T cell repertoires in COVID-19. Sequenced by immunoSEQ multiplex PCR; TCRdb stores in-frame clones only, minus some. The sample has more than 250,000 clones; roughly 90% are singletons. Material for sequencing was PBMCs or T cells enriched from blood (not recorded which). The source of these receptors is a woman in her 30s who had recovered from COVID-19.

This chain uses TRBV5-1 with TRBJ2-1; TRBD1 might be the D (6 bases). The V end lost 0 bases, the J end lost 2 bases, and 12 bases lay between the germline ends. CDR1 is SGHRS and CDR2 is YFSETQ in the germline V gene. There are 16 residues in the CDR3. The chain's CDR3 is CASSLDPGVTYNEQFF. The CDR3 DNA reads TGCGCCAGCAGCTTGGACCCAGGGGTCACCTACAATGAGCAGTTCTTC.

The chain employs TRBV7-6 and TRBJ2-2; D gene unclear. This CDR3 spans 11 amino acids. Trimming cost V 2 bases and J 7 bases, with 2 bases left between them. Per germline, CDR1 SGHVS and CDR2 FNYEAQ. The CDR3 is CASSLYGELFF. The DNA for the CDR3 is TGTGCCAGCAGCTTATACGGGGAGCTGTTTTTT.

DNA of the CDR3: TGTGCCAGCAGTTCCACGACAGGGTGGGTTGGCTACACCTTC. Protein: CASSSTTGWVGYTF. This chain joins TRBV28 and TRBJ1-2; 7 positions agree with TRBD1. Trimming removed 4 bases from V and 7 bases from J; junction bases left unmatched: 9. CDR1 is MDHEN and CDR2 is SYDVKM in the germline V gene. The CDR3 is made up of 14 amino acids.

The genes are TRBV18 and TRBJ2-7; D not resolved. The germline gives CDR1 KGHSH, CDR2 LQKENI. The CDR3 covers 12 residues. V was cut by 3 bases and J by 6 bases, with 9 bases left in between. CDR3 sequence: CASSPSTSEQYF. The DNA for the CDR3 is TGTGCCAGCTCACCTTCGACTTCCGAGCAGTACTTC.

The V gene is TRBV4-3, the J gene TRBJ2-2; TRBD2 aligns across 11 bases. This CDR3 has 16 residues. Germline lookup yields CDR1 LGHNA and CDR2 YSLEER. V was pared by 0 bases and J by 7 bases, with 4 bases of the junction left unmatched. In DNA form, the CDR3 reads TGCGCCAGCAGCCAAGAGGGACTAGCGGTGGACGGGGAGCTGTTTTTT. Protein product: CASSQEGLAVDGELFF.

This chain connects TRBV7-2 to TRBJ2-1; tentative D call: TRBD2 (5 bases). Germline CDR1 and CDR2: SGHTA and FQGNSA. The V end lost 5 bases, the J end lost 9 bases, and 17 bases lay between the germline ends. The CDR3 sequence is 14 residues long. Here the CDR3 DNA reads TGTGCCAGCAGCCCGGACCAGAGGAGGAGTGAGCAGTTCTTC. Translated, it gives CASSPDQRRSEQFF.